This T cell receptor beta chain originates from a study of shared clonotypes between healthy human individuals. Every donor, a Caucasian adult, lived in Nashville, Tennessee. Splitting of CD4+ cells produced CD45RA+ naive and CD45RA-negative memory subsets. Germline V gene sequence: CDR1 SGDLS, CDR2 YYNGEE. The CDR3 spans 12 residues. V lost 3 bases to trimming and J lost 3 bases, with 6 bases between them. Only in-frame clones appear in the TCRdb table, and some are missing; sequencing was by immunoSEQ multiplex PCR. The repertoire includes some 1.5 million clones, 95% to 99% of them detected once, and roughly 0.45% sits in the top ten. Notes on this clone: The antigen is not known.

Points from the study as a whole: Non-shared clonotypes displayed generation probabilities falling below those of clonotypes present in all four donors.

Material: naive CD4+ T cells sorted from blood. The subset: CD45RA+ positively selected. The TCR originated in a man younger than 40 in good health. The chain is built from TRBV9 and TRBJ2-5; D uncertain. The chain's CDR3 is CASSAFEETQYF. In DNA form, the CDR3 reads TGTGCCAGCAGCGCCTTTGAAGAGACCCAGTACTTC.